The clone carrying this TCR beta chain was seen only a few times. What it recognizes is unknown. The data derive from a study of identical twins. A universal primer site arose from template switching, and cDNA bore unique molecular identifiers. MiXCR, applied by TCRdb to the 5' RACE reads, yields one record per CDR3 protein. The table lists 690,000 or so distinct CDR3 sequences, over 8.5% of them singletons. Study-wide points: High-abundance cord blood beta clonotypes had fewer insertions; memory repertoires showed none. Partial confounding of zero-insertion analyses by invariant MAIT and iNKT cells was possible.

CDR3 length: 17 residues. V shed 2 bases and J 4 bases; nucleotides not matched to a gene: 5. Germline CDR1 and CDR2: MDHEN and SYDVKM. These data were also reused for a study on yellow fever vaccine responses in identical twins. Per that paper: Twins reportedly showed a vaccine T cell response that seemed partly convergent and partly personalized.

This sequence joins TRBV28 and TRBJ2-3, with 14 nucleotides matching TRBD2. Sequencing input: PBMCs. This receptor was taken from a woman aged 18-29 years in good health. The CDR3 loop reads CASSLGTSGGIADTQYF. In nucleotides, the CDR3 is TGTGCCAGCAGTTTAGGGACTAGCGGGGGTATTGCAGATACGCAGTATTTT.